One and the same sample provided the 10 T cell receptor beta chains below, sequenced in a study of shared clonotypes between healthy human individuals. The table came from immunoSEQ multiplex PCR; TCRdb's copy has only in-frame clones and leaves some out. This sample has 600,000 to 750,000 clones, with about 90% found just once. Sequencing was done on a sample of memory CD8+ T cells from PBMCs. The subset here: CD45RO+ cells pooled with CCR7-negative TemRA cells. Every receptor here comes from a man between 18 and 35 years old in good health. Some clones in this sample may be carry-over from other donors' samples.

The chain links TRBV27 to TRBJ2-1; maybe TRBD2 (6 bases). There are 15 residues in the CDR3. The V end lost 6 bases, the J end lost 0 bases, and 12 bases lay between the germline ends. Per germline, CDR1 MNHEY and CDR2 SMNVEV (reference sequence). The CDR3 sequence is CASSHRGSSYNEQFF. CDR3 sequence (DNA): TGTGCCAGCAGCCATCGGGGGAGCTCCTACAATGAGCAGTTCTTC.

This clone was found once. The chain combines TRBV5-5 with TRBJ2-7; 11 positions agree with TRBD2. Germline loops: CDR1 SGHKS, CDR2 YYEKEE (reference sequence). The CDR3 contains 15 residues. Trimming at V came to 1 base and at J to 4 bases, leaving 4 bases not matched to a gene. The CDR3 DNA reads TGTGCCAGCAGCTTGACACTAGCGGGAGTATACGAGCAGTACTTC. As protein: CASSLTLAGVYEQYF.

The chain is built from TRBV7-3 and TRBJ2-2; 10 nucleotides align to TRBD2. The CDR3 contains 18 residues. CDR1 is SGHTA and CDR2 is FQGTGA in the germline V gene. The trim removed 5 bases at V and 3 bases at J, leaving 12 bases unmatched. CDR3 region: CASSPRTSGLRDTGELFF. CDR3 coding DNA: TGTGCCAGCAGCCCAAGGACTAGCGGACTTAGGGACACCGGGGAGCTGTTTTTT.

The rearrangement uses TRBV6-1 and TRBJ1-4; no definite D call. Looked up from germline, CDR1 is MNHNS and CDR2 is SASEGT. V lost 0 bases and J 7 bases, leaving 15 bases between the germline ends. The CDR3 runs to 16 residues. CDR3 nucleotides: TGTGCCAGCAGTGAAGCGCTTTGGGGTAATAGTGAAAAACTGTTTTTT. Amino acids: CASSEALWGNSEKLFF.

The chain has TRBV19 and TRBJ2-3; TRBD1 matches 8 bases. The length of the CDR3 is 16 residues. After removal of 5 bases from V and 0 bases from J, the junction contained 7 bases not matched to a gene. Germline values: CDR1 LNHDA, CDR2 SQIVND (reference sequence). CDR3 sequence: CASSERTGLSTDTQYF. CDR3 bases: TGTGCCAGTAGTGAAAGGACAGGGCTGAGCACAGATACGCAGTATTTT.

The genes are TRBV9 and TRBJ2-3; the D is unclear. Trimming shortened V by 4 bases and J by 1 base, and 16 bases separated the two germline ends. CDR3 length: 16 amino acids. CDR1 and CDR2 (germline): SGDLS, YYNGEE. CDR3 region: CASSNRPGLRTDTQYF. Here the CDR3 DNA reads TGTGCCAGCAGCAACCGGCCGGGTCTGCGCACAGATACGCAGTATTTT.

V gene TRBV28 combines with J gene TRBJ2-4; perhaps TRBD2 as D (6 bases). Trimming took 3 bases from V and 0 from J, leaving 15 bases between them. This CDR3 is built from 17 residues. The V gene's germline CDR1 is MDHEN and CDR2 SYDVKM. The CDR3 DNA sequence: TGTGCCAGCAGTTTTCGCGGGGTAATAAGAGCCAAAAACATTCAGTACTTC. This encodes CASSFRGVIRAKNIQYF.

V usage is TRBV4-3 and J usage is TRBJ2-7; possible D gene TRBD2, 5 bases. CDR3 length: 16 residues. The germline V and J ends were trimmed by 0 bases and 2 bases, with 14 bases remaining between them. CDR1 LGHNA and CDR2 YSLEER come from the germline V gene. In nucleotides, the CDR3 is TGCGCCAGCAGCCAAGATCCCATCGGGGAAGCCTACGAGCAGTACTTC. It specifies CASSQDPIGEAYEQYF.

The chain carries TRBV7-8 and TRBJ2-7; D is uncertain. Deletions cut 4 bases from V and 3 bases from J, with 13 bases between. The V gene's germline CDR1 is SGHVS and CDR2 FQNEAQ. The CDR3 totals 14 residues. CDR3 sequence (DNA): TGTGCCAGCAGCTCCTCAAATTATAGCTACGAGCAGTACTTC. It is translated as CASSSSNYSYEQYF.

The gene calls are TRBV14 and TRBJ2-5, with a weak D call TRBD2 (6 bases). The CDR3 totals 16 residues. Germline CDR1 reads SGHDN; CDR2 reads FVKESK. V was cut by 4 bases and J by 5 bases, with 20 bases left in between. CDR3 residues: CASSPGGGSVRETQYF. The CDR3 nucleotides are TGTGCCAGCAGCCCCGGCGGAGGGTCGGTGAGGGAGACCCAGTACTTC.